These T cell receptor beta chains were read from a single sample in a study of blood T cell repertoires in COVID-19. Using immunoSEQ multiplex PCR, the repertoire was profiled, and TCRdb retains in-frame clones only, with some absent. In the table there are roughly 500,000 clones, 80% to 90% of which are singletons. Source material: peripheral blood. The receptors stem from a human donor in a cohort sampled during active COVID-19. CDR3s include the opening cysteine and the closing phenylalanine or tryptophan. The D gene is left open where the match is weak. The size of a clone is reported for some rows only, either as once, few or many, or as a class for expanded clones.

CDR3 DNA: TGTGCCAGTAGTCAGGGACTATACAATGAGCAGTTCTTC
CDR3 protein: CASSQGLYNEQFF
D gene: TRBD2
J gene: TRBJ2-1
clone size: -
V gene: TRBV19

CDR3 DNA: TGCAGCGTTTCAGGACAGGGTAGCACAGATACGCAGTATTTT
CDR3 protein: CSVSGQGSTDTQYF
D gene: TRBD1
J gene: TRBJ2-3
clone size: -
V gene: TRBV29-1

CDR3 DNA: TGTGCCCCGGGGAACGGCAATCAGCCCCAGCATTTT
CDR3 protein: CAPGNGNQPQHF
D gene: -
J gene: TRBJ1-5
clone size: -
V gene: TRBV21-1

CDR3 DNA: TGTGCCACCAGTACGCCGGGACTAGCGGAAAATGAGCAGTTCTTC
CDR3 protein: CATSTPGLAENEQFF
D gene: TRBD2
J gene: TRBJ2-1
clone size: -
V gene: TRBV24-1

CDR3 DNA: TGCGCCAGCAGTGACGGGACAGCCGGCACCGGGGAGCTGTTTTTT
CDR3 protein: CASSDGTAGTGELFF
D gene: TRBD1
J gene: TRBJ2-2
clone size: -
V gene: TRBV10-1

CDR3 DNA: TGTGCCAGCAGCCCACGAAGTGGTCAACACACAGATACGCAGTATTTT
CDR3 protein: CASSPRSGQHTDTQYF
D gene: -
J gene: TRBJ2-3
clone size: -
V gene: TRBV7-2

CDR3 DNA: TGTGCCAGCAGTTCTCCTCCGGAGGGGGCCAACGTCCTGACTTTC
CDR3 protein: CASSSPPEGANVLTF
D gene: -
J gene: TRBJ2-6
clone size: -
V gene: TRBV6-6

CDR3 DNA: TGTGCCAGCAGCCAAGCCGGGAACAGACGCTACGAGCAGTACTTC
CDR3 protein: CASSQAGNRRYEQYF
D gene: -
J gene: TRBJ2-7
clone size: -
V gene: TRBV4-2

CDR3 DNA: TGCGCCAGCAGCTCGGGACAGGGGGCAGGCGGGACAGATACGCAGTATTTT
CDR3 protein: CASSSGQGAGGTDTQYF
D gene: TRBD1
J gene: TRBJ2-3
clone size: -
V gene: TRBV5-1

CDR3 DNA: TGTGCCAGCAGCTTAGGTCGGCTAGCGGGAGCAAACGGCTACGAGCAGTACTTC
CDR3 protein: CASSLGRLAGANGYEQYF
D gene: TRBD2
J gene: TRBJ2-7
clone size: -
V gene: TRBV7-8

CDR3 DNA: TGTGCCTGGAGTGCGATAAGGGGAACCTACGAGCAGTACTTC
CDR3 protein: CAWSAIRGTYEQYF
D gene: -
J gene: TRBJ2-7
clone size: -
V gene: TRBV30

CDR3 DNA: TGTGCCAGCAGCTACAGGGGTGCCAGGGAGGGCTACACCTTC
CDR3 protein: CASSYRGAREGYTF
D gene: TRBD1
J gene: TRBJ1-2
clone size: -
V gene: TRBV3-1/TRBV3-2

CDR3 DNA: TGTGCCAGCAGTGTGGTTGGGCCAGCGGCGGACAATGAGCAGTTCTTC
CDR3 protein: CASSVVGPAADNEQFF
D gene: -
J gene: TRBJ2-1
clone size: -
V gene: TRBV2

CDR3 DNA: TGTGCCAGCAGTTATTATGGTGACAGATATAATTCACCCCTCCACTTT
CDR3 protein: CASSYYGDRYNSPLHF
D gene: -
J gene: TRBJ1-6
clone size: -
V gene: TRBV6-5

CDR3 DNA: TGTGCCAGCAGCCCTCCGGGACAGGGTAATGAAAAACTGTTTTTT
CDR3 protein: CASSPPGQGNEKLFF
D gene: TRBD1
J gene: TRBJ1-4
clone size: -
V gene: TRBV7-9

CDR3 DNA: TGTGCCACCAGTGTACTAGCGGGGGAATTCTACGAGCAGTACTTC
CDR3 protein: CATSVLAGEFYEQYF
D gene: TRBD2
J gene: TRBJ2-7
clone size: -
V gene: TRBV24-1

CDR3 DNA: TGTGCCAGCAGCTGGCAGACAGGGCCAAACCCAAAGAAGTTCTTC
CDR3 protein: CASSWQTGPNPKKFF
D gene: TRBD1
J gene: TRBJ2-1
clone size: -
V gene: TRBV5-4

CDR3 DNA: TGCGCCAGCAGCCCCGGGAGCGGGAGTGCGGGTGAGCAGTTCTTC
CDR3 protein: CASSPGSGSAGEQFF
D gene: TRBD2
J gene: TRBJ2-1
clone size: -
V gene: TRBV4-3

CDR3 DNA: TGTGCCAGCAGCTTATTTTGGGCCGGAGGAAGTAAGAACGAGCAGTACTTC
CDR3 protein: CASSLFWAGGSKNEQYF
D gene: -
J gene: TRBJ2-7
clone size: once
V gene: TRBV7-3

CDR3 DNA: TGTGCCAGCAGCTTAACCGCTTCCTTTAGCGGGAGAGGAGAGACCCAGTACTTC
CDR3 protein: CASSLTASFSGRGETQYF
D gene: TRBD2
J gene: TRBJ2-5
clone size: -
V gene: TRBV11-2

CDR3 DNA: TGTGCCAGCAGCCCCAGCGGGAGGCCCCACGAGCAGTACTTC
CDR3 protein: CASSPSGRPHEQYF
D gene: TRBD2
J gene: TRBJ2-7
clone size: -
V gene: TRBV7-2

CDR3 DNA: TGTGCCAGTAGTGTAGGGCACAATAATTCACCCCTCCACTTT
CDR3 protein: CASSVGHNNSPLHF
D gene: -
J gene: TRBJ1-6
clone size: -
V gene: TRBV19

CDR3 DNA: TGTGCCAGCAGCTTTCCGGGACAGGGCTACGAGCAGTACTTC
CDR3 protein: CASSFPGQGYEQYF
D gene: TRBD1
J gene: TRBJ2-7
clone size: -
V gene: TRBV5-6

CDR3 DNA: TGTGCCAGCAGCGGAGACGAAGAGACCCAGTACTTC
CDR3 protein: CASSGDEETQYF
D gene: -
J gene: TRBJ2-5
clone size: -
V gene: TRBV28

CDR3 DNA: TGTGCCTATCGAGGTGCCGGTTATACTAGCACAGATACGCAGTATTTT
CDR3 protein: CAYRGAGYTSTDTQYF
D gene: -
J gene: TRBJ2-3
clone size: -
V gene: TRBV30

CDR3 DNA: TGTGCCAGCAGCCAAGTCCCAGCGGGAGGGGGTGAGCAGTTCTTC
CDR3 protein: CASSQVPAGGGEQFF
D gene: TRBD2
J gene: TRBJ2-1
clone size: -
V gene: TRBV3-1/TRBV3-2

CDR3 DNA: TGTGCCAGCTCACCGGTCGGAGCAGATACGCAGTATTTT
CDR3 protein: CASSPVGADTQYF
D gene: -
J gene: TRBJ2-3
clone size: -
V gene: TRBV18

CDR3 DNA: TGCGCCAGCAGCGCCACCCGGACTTCACCGAACACTGAAGCTTTCTTT
CDR3 protein: CASSATRTSPNTEAFF
D gene: -
J gene: TRBJ1-1
clone size: once
V gene: TRBV5-1

CDR3 DNA: TGTGCCAGCAGCCGCCATGAGGGTGGCACAGATACGCAGTATTTT
CDR3 protein: CASSRHEGGTDTQYF
D gene: -
J gene: TRBJ2-3
clone size: -
V gene: TRBV7-9

CDR3 DNA: TGTGCCAGCAGCCAAGATGGGCAGATAAGCTACGAGCAGTACTTC
CDR3 protein: CASSQDGQISYEQYF
D gene: -
J gene: TRBJ2-7
clone size: -
V gene: TRBV3-1/TRBV3-2